The clone carrying this T cell receptor beta chain was observed a few times. Antigen: not known. Noted time point: newly diagnosed GD, antithyroid drugs for less than 3 months. Following extraction of RNA from PBMCs, that RNA was used to make the TCR library. Arm-PCR of CDR3 regions and iRepertoire HTBI primers were the basis on which TCR beta libraries were built. TCRdb processed the multiplex PCR reads anew with MiXCR; each CDR3 protein has one entry. The sample yields 450,000 to 650,000 distinct CDR3 sequences, about 16% seen once. The data stem from a study of regulatory T cells in long-lasting Graves disease. Study-level points and caveats: Under persistent disease, TRBV28, TRBJ1-2 and TRBJ2-5 were used preferentially. Researchers reported studying only peripheral blood, not thyroid tissue.

The V gene's germline CDR1 is LNHDA and CDR2 SQIVND (reference sequence). Trimming shortened V by 1 base and J by 4 bases, and 14 bases separated the two germline ends. This CDR3 spans 15 amino acids. The same data also contributed to another study, on T cells in Graves' hyperthyroidism and ophthalmopathy. From that report: In the analysis, a 13 V-J model separated ophthalmopathy from stable hyperthyroidism.

The clonotype originates from a middle-aged woman with Graves disease. The material was peripheral blood mononuclear cells (PBMCs), obtained at new diagnosis, from a patient treated with antithyroid drugs. The chain joins TRBV19 to TRBJ2-7, with D possibly TRBD2 on 5 matching bases. The CDR3 is CASSIAAGGSYEQYF. The CDR3 nucleotides read TGTGCCAGTAGTATAGCCGCAGGCGGGTCTTACGAGCAGTACTTC.